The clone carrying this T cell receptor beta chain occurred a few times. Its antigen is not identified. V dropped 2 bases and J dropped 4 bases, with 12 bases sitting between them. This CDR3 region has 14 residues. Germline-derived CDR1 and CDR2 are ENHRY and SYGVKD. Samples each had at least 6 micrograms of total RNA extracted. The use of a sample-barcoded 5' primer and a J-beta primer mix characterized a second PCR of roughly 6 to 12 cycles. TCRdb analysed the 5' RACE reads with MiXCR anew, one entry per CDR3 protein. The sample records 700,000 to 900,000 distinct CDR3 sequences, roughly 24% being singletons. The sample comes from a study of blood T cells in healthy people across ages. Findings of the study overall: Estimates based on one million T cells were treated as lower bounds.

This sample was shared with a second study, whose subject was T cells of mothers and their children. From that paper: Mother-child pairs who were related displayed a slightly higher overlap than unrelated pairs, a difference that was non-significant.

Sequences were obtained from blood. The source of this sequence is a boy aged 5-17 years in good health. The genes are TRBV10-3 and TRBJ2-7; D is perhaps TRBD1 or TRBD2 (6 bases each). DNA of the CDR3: TGTGCCATCAGTGAGGAACAGGGACTGTACGAGCAGTACTTC. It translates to CAISEEQGLYEQYF.